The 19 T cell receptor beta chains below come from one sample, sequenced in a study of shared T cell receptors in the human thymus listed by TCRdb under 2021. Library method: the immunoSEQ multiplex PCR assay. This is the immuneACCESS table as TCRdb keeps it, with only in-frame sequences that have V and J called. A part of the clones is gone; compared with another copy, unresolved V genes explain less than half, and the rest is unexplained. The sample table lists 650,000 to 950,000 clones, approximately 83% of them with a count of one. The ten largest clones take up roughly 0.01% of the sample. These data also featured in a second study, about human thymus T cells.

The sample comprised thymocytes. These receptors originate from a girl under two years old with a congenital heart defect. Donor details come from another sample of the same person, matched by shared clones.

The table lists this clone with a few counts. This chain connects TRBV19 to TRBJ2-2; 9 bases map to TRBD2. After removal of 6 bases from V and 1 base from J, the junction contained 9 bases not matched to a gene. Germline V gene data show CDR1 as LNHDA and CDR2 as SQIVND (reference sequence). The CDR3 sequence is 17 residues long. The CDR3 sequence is CASRMSLAGRNTGELFF. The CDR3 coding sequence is TGTGCCAGTAGGATGAGTCTAGCGGGGCGGAACACCGGGGAGCTGTTTTTT.

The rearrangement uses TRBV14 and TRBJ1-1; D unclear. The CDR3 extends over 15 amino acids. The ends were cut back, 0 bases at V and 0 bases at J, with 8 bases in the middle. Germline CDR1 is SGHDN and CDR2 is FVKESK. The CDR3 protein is CASSQDRAVNTEAFF. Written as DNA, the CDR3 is TGTGCCAGCAGCCAAGATCGAGCCGTGAACACTGAAGCTTTCTTT.

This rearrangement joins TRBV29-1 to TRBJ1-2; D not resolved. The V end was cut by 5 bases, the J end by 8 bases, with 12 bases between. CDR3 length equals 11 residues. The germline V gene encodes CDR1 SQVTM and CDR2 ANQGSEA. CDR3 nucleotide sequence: TGCAGCGTTCCGGCGGGCCTGGGCTACACCTTC. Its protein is CSVPAGLGYTF.

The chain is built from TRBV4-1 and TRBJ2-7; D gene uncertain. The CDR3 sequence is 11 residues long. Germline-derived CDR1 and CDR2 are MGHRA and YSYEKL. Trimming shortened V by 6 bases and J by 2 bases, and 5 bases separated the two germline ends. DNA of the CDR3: TGCGCCAGCAGTAACACCTACGAGCAGTACTTC. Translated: CASSNTYEQYF.

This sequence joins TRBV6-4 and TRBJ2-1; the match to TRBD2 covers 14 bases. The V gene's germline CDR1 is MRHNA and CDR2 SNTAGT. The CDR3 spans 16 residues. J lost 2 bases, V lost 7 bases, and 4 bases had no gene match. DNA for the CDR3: TGTGCCAGCAACGGACTAGCGGGGGGCCCCTACAATGAGCAGTTCTTC. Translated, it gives CASNGLAGGPYNEQFF.

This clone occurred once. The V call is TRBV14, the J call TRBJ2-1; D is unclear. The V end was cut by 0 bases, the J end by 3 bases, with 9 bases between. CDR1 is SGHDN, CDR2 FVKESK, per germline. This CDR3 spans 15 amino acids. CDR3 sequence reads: CASSQDLRHYNEQFF. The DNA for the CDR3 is TGTGCCAGCAGCCAAGATCTACGACACTACAATGAGCAGTTCTTC.

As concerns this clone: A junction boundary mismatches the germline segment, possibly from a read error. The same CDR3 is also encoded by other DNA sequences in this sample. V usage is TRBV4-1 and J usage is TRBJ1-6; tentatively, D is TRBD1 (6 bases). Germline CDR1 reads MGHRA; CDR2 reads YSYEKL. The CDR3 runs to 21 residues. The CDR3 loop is CASSQEETDSSGSSYNSPLHF. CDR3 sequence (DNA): TGCGCCAGCAGCCAAGAGGAGACGGACAGCTCGGGGAGTTCCTATAATTCCCCCCTCCACTTT.

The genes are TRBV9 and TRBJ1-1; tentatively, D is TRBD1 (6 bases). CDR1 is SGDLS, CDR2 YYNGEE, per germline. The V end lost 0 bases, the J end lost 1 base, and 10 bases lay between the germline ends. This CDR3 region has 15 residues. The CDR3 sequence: CASSVGRDTNTEAFF. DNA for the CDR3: TGTGCCAGCAGCGTAGGTCGGGACACGAACACTGAAGCTTTCTTT.

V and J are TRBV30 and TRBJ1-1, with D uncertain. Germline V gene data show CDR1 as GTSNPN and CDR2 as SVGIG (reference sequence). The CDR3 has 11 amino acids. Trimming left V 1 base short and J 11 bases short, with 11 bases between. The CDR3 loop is CAWSGGDLAFF. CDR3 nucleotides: TGTGCCTGGAGTGGGGGAGACCTGGCTTTCTTT.

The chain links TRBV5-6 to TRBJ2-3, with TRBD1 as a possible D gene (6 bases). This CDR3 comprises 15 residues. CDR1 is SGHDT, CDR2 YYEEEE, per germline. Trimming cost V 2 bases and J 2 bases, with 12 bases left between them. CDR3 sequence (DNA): TGTGCCAGCAGCTTTGAACAGGGTTCCACAGATACGCAGTATTTT. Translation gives CASSFEQGSTDTQYF.

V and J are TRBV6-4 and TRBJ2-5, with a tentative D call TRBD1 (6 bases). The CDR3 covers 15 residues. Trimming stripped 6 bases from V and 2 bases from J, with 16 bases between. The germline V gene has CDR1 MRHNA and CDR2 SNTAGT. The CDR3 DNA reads TGTGCCAGCAGGACGGGCCAGGACAGACAAGAGACCCAGTACTTC. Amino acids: CASRTGQDRQETQYF.

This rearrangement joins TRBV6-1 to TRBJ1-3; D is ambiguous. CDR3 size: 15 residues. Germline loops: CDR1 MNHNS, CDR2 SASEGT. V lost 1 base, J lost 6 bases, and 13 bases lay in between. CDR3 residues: CASSEGGGKENTIYF. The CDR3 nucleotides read TGTGCCAGCAGTGAAGGAGGAGGGAAAGAAAACACCATATATTTT.

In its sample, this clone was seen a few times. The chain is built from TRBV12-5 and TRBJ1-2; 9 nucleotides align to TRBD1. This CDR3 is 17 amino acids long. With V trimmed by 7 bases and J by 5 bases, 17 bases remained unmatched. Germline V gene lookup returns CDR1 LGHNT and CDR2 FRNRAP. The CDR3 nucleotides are TGTGCTAGTGTTACCTCTATGGGGACAGGGCTCACATATGGCTACACCTTC. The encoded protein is CASVTSMGTGLTYGYTF.

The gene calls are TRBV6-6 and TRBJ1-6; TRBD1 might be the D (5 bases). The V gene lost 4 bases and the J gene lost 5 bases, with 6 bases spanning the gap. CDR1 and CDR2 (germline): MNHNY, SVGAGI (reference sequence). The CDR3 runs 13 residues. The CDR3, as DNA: TGTGCCAGCAGTTTACAGGATAATTCACCCCTCCACTTT. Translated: CASSLQDNSPLHF.

The CDR3 reads CASSPPPGQKDYGYTF. The CDR3 DNA is TGTGCCAGTAGCCCCCCCCCGGGACAGAAGGATTATGGCTACACCTTC. The chain carries TRBV19 and TRBJ1-2, with TRBD1 matching over 7 bases. Germline V gene sequence: CDR1 LNHDA, CDR2 SQIVND (reference sequence). J was trimmed by 5 bases and V by 6 bases; bases with no gene match: 15. This CDR3 has 16 amino acids. Together with reference TRBV19 and TRBJ1-2, the CDR3 gives the full variable domain: DGGITQSPKYLFRKEGQNVTLSCEQNLNHDAMYWYRQDPGQGLRLIYYSQIVNDFQKGDIAEGYSVSREKKESFPLTVTSAQKNPTAFYLCASSPPPGQKDYGYTFGSGTRLTVV.

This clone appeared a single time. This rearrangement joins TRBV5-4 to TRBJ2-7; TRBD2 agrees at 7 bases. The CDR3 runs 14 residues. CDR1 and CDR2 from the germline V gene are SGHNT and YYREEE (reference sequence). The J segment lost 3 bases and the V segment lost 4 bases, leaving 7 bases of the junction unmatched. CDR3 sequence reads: CASSGGGRSYEQYF. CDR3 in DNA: TGTGCCAGCAGCGGGGGGGGAAGGAGCTACGAGCAGTACTTC.

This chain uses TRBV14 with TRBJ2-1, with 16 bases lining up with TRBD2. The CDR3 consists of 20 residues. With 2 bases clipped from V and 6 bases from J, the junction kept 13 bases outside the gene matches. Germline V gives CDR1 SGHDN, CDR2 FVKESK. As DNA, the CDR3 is TGTGCCAGCAGCCAACATCCGGGACTAGCGGGGGGGGATAAGTTCAATGAGCAGTTCTTC. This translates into CASSQHPGLAGGDKFNEQFF. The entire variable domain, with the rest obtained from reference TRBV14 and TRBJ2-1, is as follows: EAGVTQFPSHSVIEKGQTVTLRCDPISGHDNLYWYRRVMGKEIKFLLHFVKESKQDESGMPNNRFLAERTGGTYSTLKVQPAELEDSGVYFCASSQHPGLAGGDKFNEQFFGPGTRLTVL.

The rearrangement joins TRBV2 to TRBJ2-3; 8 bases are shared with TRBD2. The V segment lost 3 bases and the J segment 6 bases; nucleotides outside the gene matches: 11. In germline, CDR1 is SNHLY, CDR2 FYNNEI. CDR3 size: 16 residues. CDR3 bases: TGTGCCAGCAGTGATGGGCGGGGATTAGCGGGGGATACGCAGTATTTT. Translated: CASSDGRGLAGDTQYF.

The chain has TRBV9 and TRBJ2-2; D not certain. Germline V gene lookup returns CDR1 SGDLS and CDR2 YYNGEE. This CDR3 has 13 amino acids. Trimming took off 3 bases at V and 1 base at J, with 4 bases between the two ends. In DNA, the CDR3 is TGTGCCAGCAGCGAGCGGAACACCGGGGAGCTGTTTTTT. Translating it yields CASSERNTGELFF. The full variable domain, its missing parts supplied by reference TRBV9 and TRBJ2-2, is DSGVTQTPKHLITATGQRVTLRCSPRSGDLSVYWYQQSLDQGLQFLIQYYNGEERAKGNILERFSAQQFPDLHSELNLSSLELGDSALYFCASSERNTGELFFGEGSRLTVL.